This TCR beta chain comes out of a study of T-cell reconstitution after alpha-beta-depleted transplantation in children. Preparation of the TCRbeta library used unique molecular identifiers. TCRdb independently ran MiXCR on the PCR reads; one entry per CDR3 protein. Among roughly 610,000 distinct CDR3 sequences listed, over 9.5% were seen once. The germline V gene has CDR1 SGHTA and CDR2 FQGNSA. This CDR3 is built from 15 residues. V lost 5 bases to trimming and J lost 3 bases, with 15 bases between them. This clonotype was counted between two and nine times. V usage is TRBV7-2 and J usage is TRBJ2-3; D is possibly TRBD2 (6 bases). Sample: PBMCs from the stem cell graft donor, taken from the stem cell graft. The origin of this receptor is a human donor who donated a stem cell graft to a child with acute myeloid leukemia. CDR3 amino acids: CASSLRDWGTDTQYF. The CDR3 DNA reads TGTGCCAGCAGCCTTCGGGACTGGGGGACAGATACGCAGTATTTT. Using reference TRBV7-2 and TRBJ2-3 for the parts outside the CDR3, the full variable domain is GAGVSQSPSNKVTEKGKDVELRCDPISGHTALYWYRQSLGQGLEFLIYFQGNSAPDKSGLPSDRFSAERTGGSVSTLTIQRTQQEDSAVYLCASSLRDWGTDTQYFGPGTRLTVL.